These 11 T cell receptor beta chains came from one sample sequenced in a study of blood T cell repertoires in COVID-19. Repertoires were generated with immunoSEQ multiplex PCR, while TCRdb's copy carries only in-frame clones and drops some. The table shows roughly 410,000 clones, with approximately 90% occurring only once. The sample comprised peripheral blood. These TCRs come from a woman between 35 and 50 years old with COVID-19, enrolled during active disease.

This chain connects TRBV5-6 to TRBJ2-7, with 10 bases matching TRBD2. Germline CDR1 and CDR2: SGHDT and YYEEEE. The CDR3 contains 14 residues. The J segment lost 6 bases and the V segment lost 0 bases, leaving 3 bases of the junction unmatched. CDR3 DNA: TGTGCCAGCAGCTTGGCCGGGACTAGCGCCGAGCAGTACTTC. It specifies CASSLAGTSAEQYF. Together with reference TRBV5-6 and TRBJ2-7, the CDR3 gives the full variable domain: DAGVTQSPTHLIKTRGQQVTLRCSPKSGHDTVSWYQQALGQGPQFIFQYYEEEERQRGNFPDRFSGHQFPNYSSELNVNALLLGDSALYLCASSLAGTSAEQYFGPGTRLTVT.

The genes are TRBV5-1 and TRBJ2-1, with D maybe TRBD2 (5 bases). CDR3 length: 17 residues. Trimming shortened V by 1 base and J by 9 bases, and 23 bases separated the two germline ends. The V gene's germline CDR1 is SGHRS and CDR2 YFSETQ. CDR3 sequence reads: CASSLRLPVGLSGEQFF. The CDR3 DNA reads TGCGCCAGCAGCTTGCGGCTTCCAGTTGGACTCTCGGGTGAGCAGTTCTTC.

This clone occurred once. The CDR3 DNA reads as TGCGCCAGCAGCGCAACTAGCGGGAGTGCCGGGGAGCTGTTTTTT. It is translated as CASSATSGSAGELFF. The chain couples TRBV5-1 to TRBJ2-2; 11 nucleotides align to TRBD2. This CDR3 region has 15 residues. The germline V gene encodes CDR1 SGHRS and CDR2 YFSETQ. The V segment lost 4 bases and the J segment 6 bases; nucleotides outside the gene matches: 5.

For this clone: Mismatch with germline at one junction end may stem from a read error. The chain links TRBV7-7 to TRBJ2-1, with 9 bases identical to TRBD2. CDR1 is SSHAT, CDR2 FNYEAQ, per germline (reference sequence). This CDR3 is built from 15 residues. The CDR3 is CASSLASGVYNEQFF. The CDR3 coding sequence is TGTGCTAGCAGCTTAGCTAGCGGGGTTTACAATGAGCAGTTCTTC.

This clone is a singleton in its sample. The rearrangement uses TRBV27 and TRBJ2-2; a possible D gene is TRBD2 (6 bases). CDR1 MNHEY and CDR2 SMNVEV come from the germline V gene (reference sequence). Trimming stripped 0 bases from V and 7 bases from J, with 12 bases between. The CDR3 spans 15 residues. The CDR3 spells CASSLSRERVGELFF. CDR3 DNA sequence: TGTGCCAGCAGTTTATCGCGGGAAAGGGTCGGGGAGCTGTTTTTT.

This clone was recorded only once. The rearrangement links TRBV6-1 to TRBJ1-5; no definite D call. The CDR3 runs 17 residues. Germline V gene data show CDR1 as MNHNS and CDR2 as SASEGT. Trimming removed 4 bases at V and 0 bases at J, with 16 bases between. The CDR3 sequence is CASSATRTRYSNQPQHF. CDR3 nucleotide sequence: TGTGCCAGCAGTGCCACTCGAACGCGCTATAGCAATCAGCCCCAGCATTTT.

The rearrangement uses TRBV20-1 and TRBJ1-2; 9 bases are shared with TRBD1. CDR3 length: 14 amino acids. Unmatched junction bases numbered 6, after V lost 3 bases and J lost 4 bases. Germline V gives CDR1 DFQATT, CDR2 SNEGSKA (reference sequence). Here the CDR3 reads CSASRDREFYGYTF. For the CDR3, the DNA is TGCAGTGCTAGTCGGGACAGGGAGTTCTATGGCTACACCTTC.

The V gene is TRBV5-1, the J gene TRBJ1-4; tentatively, D is TRBD1 (6 bases). This CDR3 comprises 14 residues. Germline values: CDR1 SGHRS, CDR2 YFSETQ. Trimming pared 6 bases from V and 7 bases from J, leaving 16 bases between. The CDR3 sequence: CASTLQGGGEKLFF. The CDR3, as DNA: TGCGCCAGCACCTTACAGGGCGGGGGTGAAAAACTGTTTTTT.

The chain carries TRBV7-9 and TRBJ1-2; 8 bases fit TRBD1. J was trimmed by 7 bases and V by 1 base; bases with no gene match: 5. Germline loops: CDR1 SEHNR, CDR2 FQNEAQ (reference sequence). This CDR3 comprises 14 residues. DNA for the CDR3: TGTGCCAGCAGCTTAGTCGACAGGGGAGCTGGCTACACCTTC. Translated, it gives CASSLVDRGAGYTF.

The V gene is TRBV7-3, the J gene TRBJ2-5; 12 bases are shared with TRBD2. This CDR3 has 15 amino acids. Germline values: CDR1 SGHTA, CDR2 FQGTGA. With V trimmed by 6 bases and J by 2 bases, 4 bases remained unmatched. The CDR3 loop reads CASSPLAGGQETQYF. The CDR3 nucleotides read TGTGCCAGCAGTCCCCTAGCGGGGGGGCAAGAGACCCAGTACTTC.

This chain joins TRBV4-2 and TRBJ1-3; maybe TRBD1 (6 bases). The V and J ends lost 4 bases and 1 base respectively, with 20 bases between them. The germline gives CDR1 LGHNA, CDR2 YNFKEQ. The CDR3 runs to 18 residues. The chain's CDR3 is CASSLKIGGERSGNTIYF. The CDR3 nucleotides are TGTGCCAGCAGCCTTAAGATTGGGGGCGAGAGGTCTGGAAACACCATATATTTT.